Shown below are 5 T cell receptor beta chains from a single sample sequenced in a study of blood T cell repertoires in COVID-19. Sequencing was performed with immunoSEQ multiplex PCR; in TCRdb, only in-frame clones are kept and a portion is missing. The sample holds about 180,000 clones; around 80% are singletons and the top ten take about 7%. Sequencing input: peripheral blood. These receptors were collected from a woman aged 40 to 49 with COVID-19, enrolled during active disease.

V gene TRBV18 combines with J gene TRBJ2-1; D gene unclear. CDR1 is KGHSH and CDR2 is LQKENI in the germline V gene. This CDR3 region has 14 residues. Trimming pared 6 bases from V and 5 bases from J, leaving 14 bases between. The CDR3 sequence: CASSRTHQNNEQFF. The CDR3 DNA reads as TGTGCCAGCTCCCGCACACACCAAAACAATGAGCAGTTCTTC.

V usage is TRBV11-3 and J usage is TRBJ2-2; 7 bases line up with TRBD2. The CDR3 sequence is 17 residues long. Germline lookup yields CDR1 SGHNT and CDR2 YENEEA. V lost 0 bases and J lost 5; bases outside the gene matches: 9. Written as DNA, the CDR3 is TGTGCCAGCAGCTTAGATACGTGGGAGGGCCAAACCGGGGAGCTGTTTTTT. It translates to CASSLDTWEGQTGELFF. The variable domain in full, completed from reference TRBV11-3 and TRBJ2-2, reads EAGVVQSPRYKIIEKKQPVAFWCNPISGHNTLYWYLQNLGQGPELLIRYENEEAVDDSQLPKDRFSAERLKGVDSTLKIQPAELGDSAVYLCASSLDTWEGQTGELFFGEGSRLTVL.

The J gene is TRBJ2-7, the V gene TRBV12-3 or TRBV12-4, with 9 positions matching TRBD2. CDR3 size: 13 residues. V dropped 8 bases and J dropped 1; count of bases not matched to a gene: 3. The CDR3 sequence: CASETSGSYEQYF. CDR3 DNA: TGTGCCAGCGAGACTAGCGGATCCTACGAGCAGTACTTC.

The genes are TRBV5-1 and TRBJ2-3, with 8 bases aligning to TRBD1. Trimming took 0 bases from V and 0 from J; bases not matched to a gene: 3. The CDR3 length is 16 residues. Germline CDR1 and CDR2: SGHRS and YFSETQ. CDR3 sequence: CASSLGQGASTDTQYF. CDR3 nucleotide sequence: TGCGCCAGCAGCTTGGGGCAGGGGGCTAGCACAGATACGCAGTATTTT. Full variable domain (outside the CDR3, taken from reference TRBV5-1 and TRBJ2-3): KAGVTQTPRYLIKTRGQQVTLSCSPISGHRSVSWYQQTPGQGLQFLFEYFSETQRNKGNFPGRFSGRQFSNSRSEMNVSTLELGDSALYLCASSLGQGASTDTQYFGPGTRLTVL.

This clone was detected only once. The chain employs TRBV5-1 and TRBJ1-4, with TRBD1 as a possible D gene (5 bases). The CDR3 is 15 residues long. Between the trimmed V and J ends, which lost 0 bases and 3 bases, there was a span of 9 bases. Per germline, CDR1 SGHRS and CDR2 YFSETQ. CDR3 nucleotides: TGCGCCAGCAGCTTGGCAGGGTCAGCTAATGAAAAACTGTTTTTT. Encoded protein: CASSLAGSANEKLFF.